A single sample is the source of the 22 T cell receptor beta chains below, sequenced in a study. One entry per CDR3 protein, called by TCRdb with MiXCR from the RT-PCR reads. The sample consists of about 680,000 distinct CDR3 sequences, 12% to 15% of them appearing once. Sequences were obtained from memory CD4+ T cells from blood. These receptors came from a female donor in good health, serving as a healthy control.

At least ten counts were recorded for this clonotype. This chain connects TRBV20-1 to TRBJ1-4, with TRBD1 identical over 9 bases. Looked up from germline, CDR1 is DFQATT and CDR2 is SNEGSKA (reference sequence). There are 13 residues in the CDR3. V shed 4 bases and J 8 bases; nucleotides not matched to a gene: 5. CDR3 sequence (DNA): TGCAGTGCTACGGACAGGGGCGGAGAAAAACTGTTTTTT. Translated, it gives CSATDRGGEKLFF.

Of note for this clonotype: The CDR3 does not end in the conserved phenylalanine or tryptophan, so this is likely a read error. No DNA is shown, since the ends of the CDR3 on it are uncertain; the CDR3 is the one TCRdb lists. CDR3 amino acids: CASSKALLFL. This sequence joins TRBV21-1 and TRBJ1-2. TRBV21-1 counts as a pseudogene. The length of the CDR3 is 10 amino acids, counting both ends.

The genes are TRBV20-1 and TRBJ2-1; the D is unclear. CDR1 and CDR2 from the germline V gene are DFQATT and SNEGSKA (reference sequence). This CDR3 region has 14 residues. V lost 1 base and J lost 10, with 17 bases in between. The CDR3 sequence is CSARVAGSQSEQFF. The CDR3 DNA is TGCAGTGCTAGAGTCGCCGGCTCTCAATCGGAGCAGTTCTTC.

This clonotype has at least ten counts. J is TRBJ2-1 and V is TRBV29-1, with 15 bases aligning to TRBD2. From germline, CDR1 is SQVTM and CDR2 ANQGSEA. J was trimmed by 8 bases and V by 5 bases; bases with no gene match: 7. There are 15 residues in the CDR3. CDR3 in DNA: TGCAGCGTTAAAAGGACTAGCGGGGGGGCAGATGAGCAGTTCTTC. This gives the protein CSVKRTSGGADEQFF.

This clonotype appeared a few times. The chain joins TRBV20-1 to TRBJ2-5, with no clear D. Trimming removed 3 bases at V and 4 bases at J, with 15 bases between. CDR1 DFQATT and CDR2 SNEGSKA come from the germline V gene (reference sequence). This CDR3 has 14 residues. Here the CDR3 reads CSASIATPRETQYF. In DNA, the CDR3 is TGCAGTGCTAGTATCGCGACCCCGCGAGAGACCCAGTACTTC.

Many counts were recorded for this clonotype. This chain connects TRBV5-1 to TRBJ1-2, with 9 nucleotides matching TRBD1. With 4 bases clipped from V and 6 bases from J, the junction kept 7 bases outside the gene matches. In germline, CDR1 is SGHRS, CDR2 YFSETQ. CDR3 length equals 14 residues. The DNA of the CDR3 is TGCGCCAGCAGCCTCGGGACAGGGAAGCATGGCTACACCTTC. Its translation is CASSLGTGKHGYTF.

CDR3 coding DNA: TGTGCCATCAGTGCGGACGGAGGAAACTCTGGAAACACCATATATTTT. Residues: CAISADGGNSGNTIYF. The chain employs TRBV10-3 and TRBJ1-3; no reliable D call. The CDR3 loop spans 16 amino acids. Per germline, CDR1 ENHRY and CDR2 SYGVKD. V lost 4 bases, J lost 0 bases, and 13 bases lay in between.

The J gene is TRBJ2-3, the V gene TRBV12-3 or TRBV12-4; D is ambiguous. V lost 4 bases and J lost 6, with 11 bases in between. The CDR3 loop spans 13 amino acids. CDR3 nucleotides: TGTGCCAGCAGTTCAACGACTGGCGATACGCAGTATTTT. This sequence encodes CASSSTTGDTQYF.

This clonotype came up many times. The genes are TRBV5-5 and TRBJ1-1, with a possible D match to TRBD1 (5 bases). The CDR3 is made up of 15 amino acids. CDR1 SGHKS and CDR2 YYEKEE come from the germline V gene (reference sequence). Trimming removed 3 bases at V and 2 bases at J, with 14 bases between. The CDR3 reads CASSSFRQTNTEAFF. DNA of the CDR3: TGTGCCAGCAGCTCATTCAGACAGACCAACACTGAAGCTTTCTTT.

This clonotype was picked up a small number of times. The gene calls are TRBV3-1 and TRBJ2-3; D is unresolved. Trimming removed 0 bases from V and 1 base from J, with 5 bases in between. This CDR3 is 14 amino acids long. The germline V gene has CDR1 LGHDT and CDR2 YNNKEL (reference sequence). CDR3: CASSQDGGTDTQYF. The CDR3 DNA sequence: TGTGCCAGCAGCCAAGATGGTGGCACAGATACGCAGTATTTT.

The J gene is TRBJ1-3, the V gene TRBV4-2; D remains ambiguous. The CDR3 has 20 amino acids. Per the germline V gene, CDR1 is LGHNA and CDR2 is YNFKEQ. V lost 1 base, J lost 0 bases, and 22 bases lay in between. CDR3 bases: TGTGCCAGCAGCCAAGTTCCCGTGCGTGGAGGGCCTCTCTCTGGAAACACCATATATTTT. This translates into CASSQVPVRGGPLSGNTIYF.

Ten or more counts support this clonotype. CDR3 loop: CASSTEQGAGSGEQFF. For the CDR3, the DNA is TGTGCCAGCAGCACCGAACAGGGGGCTGGTTCAGGGGAGCAGTTCTTC. The chain has TRBV9 and TRBJ2-1; 9 bases align to TRBD1. Germline CDR1 SGDLS, CDR2 YYNGEE. This CDR3 contains 16 residues. V lost 4 bases and J lost 10; bases outside the gene matches: 15.

V and J are TRBV6-5 and TRBJ2-3; D possibly uses TRBD1 or TRBD2 (5 bases each). Trimming took off 6 bases at V and 0 bases at J, with 22 bases between the two ends. The CDR3 loop spans 18 amino acids. Germline V gives CDR1 MNHEY, CDR2 SVGAGI. Here the CDR3 reads CASSTRQIPTSSTDTQYF. As DNA, the CDR3 is TGTGCCAGCAGCACCCGACAGATACCTACTAGTAGCACAGATACGCAGTATTTT.

V and J are TRBV7-8 and TRBJ1-2; D call uncertain. Deletions cut 1 base from V and 1 base from J, with 13 bases between. The CDR3 sequence is 16 residues long. CDR1 SGHVS and CDR2 FQNEAQ come from the germline V gene. CDR3 DNA: TGTGCCAGCAGCTTAGACCGGCGGACCTTTAACTATGGCTACACCTTC. Encoded protein: CASSLDRRTFNYGYTF. The variable domain in full, with the rest retrieved from reference TRBV7-8 and TRBJ1-2, is GAGVSQSPRYKVAKRGQDVALRCDPISGHVSLFWYQQALGQGPEFLTYFQNEAQLDKSGLPSDRFFAERPEGSVSTLKIQRTQQEDSAVYLCASSLDRRTFNYGYTFGSGTRLTVV.

This clonotype was observed at least ten times. The V and J genes are TRBV6-5 and TRBJ2-1, with D perhaps matching TRBD1 (6 bases). V lost 7 bases, J lost 3 bases, and 13 bases lay in between. This CDR3 has 14 amino acids. CDR1 and CDR2 from the germline V gene are MNHEY and SVGAGI. CDR3 amino acids: CASTEGRGYNEQFF. CDR3 sequence (DNA): TGTGCCAGCACCGAGGGCAGGGGCTACAATGAGCAGTTCTTC.

This clonotype was seen a few times. The chain carries TRBV20-1 and TRBJ2-6; D is possibly TRBD1 (5 bases). Germline assignment: CDR1 DFQATT and CDR2 SNEGSKA (reference sequence). The CDR3 is made up of 14 amino acids. V dropped 5 bases and J dropped 0 bases, with 8 bases sitting between them. The CDR3 DNA is TGCAGTGCTGAAGACAGCTCTGGGGCCAACGTCCTGACTTTC. It yields the protein CSAEDSSGANVLTF.

This chain uses TRBV18 with TRBJ2-1; 9 bases line up with TRBD2. This CDR3 region has 16 residues. Trimming cost V 3 bases and J 6 bases; bases outside gene matches: 9. Germline V lookup: CDR1 KGHSH, CDR2 LQKENI. Here the CDR3 reads CASSPRTSAAINEQFF. The DNA for the CDR3 is TGTGCCAGCTCACCTCGGACTAGCGCGGCTATCAATGAGCAGTTCTTC.

The gene calls are TRBV20-1 and TRBJ1-1; D is possibly TRBD1 (5 bases). The V gene lost 0 bases and the J gene lost 4 bases, with 15 bases spanning the gap. CDR1 and CDR2 from the germline V gene are DFQATT and SNEGSKA (reference sequence). The CDR3 covers 15 residues. The CDR3 region has the DNA TGCAGTGCTAGAGATTTGGGGGGAATGGGCACTGAAGCTTTCTTT. This sequence encodes CSARDLGGMGTEAFF.

About this clonotype: Because the CDR3 is missing its conserved closing phenylalanine or tryptophan, this is likely a read error. The rearrangement uses TRBV12-3 or TRBV12-4 and TRBJ2-4; D may correspond to TRBD1 or TRBD2 (5 bases each). The CDR3 consists of 13 residues. The germline V and J ends were trimmed by 7 bases and 1 base, with 8 bases remaining between them. Written as DNA, the CDR3 is TGTGCCAGCACCGAGGGGGCCAAAAACATTCAGTACTAC. It yields the protein CASTEGAKNIQYY.

The V gene is TRBV20-1, the J gene TRBJ1-1, with D possibly being TRBD1 (5 bases). There are 13 residues in the CDR3. Germline values: CDR1 DFQATT, CDR2 SNEGSKA (reference sequence). The germline V and J ends were trimmed by 6 bases and 0 bases, with 11 bases remaining between them. CDR3 loop: CSAPDRMNTEAFF. The CDR3 DNA follows: TGCAGTGCGCCTGACAGAATGAACACTGAAGCTTTCTTT.

The genes are TRBV24-1 and TRBJ1-1; no reliable D call. The CDR3 is 13 residues long. The germline V and J ends were trimmed by 4 bases and 6 bases, with 11 bases remaining between them. Germline V CDR1 and CDR2: KGHDR, SFDVKD. The CDR3 nucleotides read TGTGCCACCAGTGAATTTAACGGAGCTGAAGCTTTCTTT. This encodes CATSEFNGAEAFF.

This clonotype was seen more than once but under ten times. The rearrangement links TRBV7-8 to TRBJ2-2; 8 bases line up with TRBD1. From germline, CDR1 is SGHVS and CDR2 FQNEAQ. CDR3 length: 16 residues. V lost 5 bases, J lost 4 bases, and 9 bases stayed unmatched. In DNA form, the CDR3 reads TGTGCCAGCAGCATACAGGGGGGTACCCTCACCGGGGAGCTGTTTTTT. This codes for CASSIQGGTLTGELFF.